Here is one TCR beta chain with its context. Its antigen remains unidentified. The data are from a study of blood T cells in healthy people across ages. The CDR3 runs to 15 residues. Trimming removed 7 bases from V and 4 bases from J; junction bases left unmatched: 6. The germline V gene encodes CDR1 SGHDT and CDR2 YYEEEE. General observations from the study: It was not possible, with unsorted PBMCs, to conclusively compare naive and antigen-experienced cells.

Sample-barcoded 5' priming and a J-beta primer mix drove a second PCR of about 6 to 11 cycles. Every cDNA molecule bore a tag from a template-switch adaptor containing 12 random nucleotides. TCRdb itself ran the 5' RACE reads through MiXCR, one entry per CDR3 protein. This table has approximately 600,000 distinct CDR3 sequences, roughly 58% appearing once. Source material: blood. This chain connects TRBV5-6 to TRBJ2-6; TRBD1 matches at 9 bases. The clonotype was recovered from a man in his 60s in good health. CDR3 DNA: TGTGCCAGCGTACACAGGGGGCGCGGGGCCAACGTCCTGACTTTC. Protein product: CASVHRGRGANVLTF.